Each of the 9 T cell receptor beta chains below was sequenced from the same sample in a study of CD8 T cells in ankylosing spondylitis. Regarding the study as a whole: Blood of patients with ankylosing spondylitis appeared to be characterized by a TCR beta motif of eight highly homologous variants.

Using its own MiXCR run on the 5' RACE reads, TCRdb lists one record per CDR3 protein. The sample lists some 400,000 distinct CDR3 sequences; around 20% were seen once. Their antigen targets remain unknown. Sequencing input: blood, either unsorted or a sorted T cell fraction (not recorded which). These receptor sequences come from a male donor with ankylosing spondylitis.

This clonotype was seen repeatedly, ten times or more. V usage is TRBV12-3 or TRBV12-4 and J usage is TRBJ2-1, with no clear D. The CDR3 sequence is 11 residues long. The V gene lost 2 bases and the J gene lost 6 bases, with 2 bases spanning the gap. This chain's CDR3 is CASSLPNEQFF. CDR3 sequence (DNA): TGTGCCAGCAGTTTACCCAATGAGCAGTTCTTC.

The chain uses TRBV6-1 and TRBJ1-1; D not certain. The CDR3 consists of 13 residues. CDR1 MNHNS and CDR2 SASEGT come from the germline V gene. V was pared by 6 bases and J by 2 bases, with 10 bases between. The CDR3 loop is CASRSSLNTEAFF. DNA of the CDR3: TGTGCCAGCAGATCGAGCCTCAACACTGAAGCTTTCTTT.

The chain couples TRBV3-1 to TRBJ1-2; D unclear. The germline V gene has CDR1 LGHDT and CDR2 YNNKEL (reference sequence). Deletions cut 0 bases from V and 2 bases from J, with 10 bases between. CDR3 length: 15 amino acids. The CDR3 sequence is CASSQESFLNYGYTF. As DNA, the CDR3 is TGTGCCAGCAGCCAAGAATCGTTTCTAAACTATGGCTACACCTTC.

The V and J genes are TRBV5-1 and TRBJ2-3, with a possible D match to TRBD1 (5 bases). Trimming pared 4 bases from V and 2 bases from J, leaving 17 bases between. This CDR3 has 16 residues. From germline, CDR1 is SGHRS and CDR2 YFSETQ. CDR3: CASSRGVEKNTDTQYF. CDR3 in DNA: TGCGCCAGCAGCAGGGGTGTGGAAAAGAACACAGATACGCAGTATTTT.

The chain uses TRBV29-1 and TRBJ2-3; D unresolved. This CDR3 is 14 amino acids long. Germline V gene lookup returns CDR1 SQVTM and CDR2 ANQGSEA. V was trimmed by 5 bases and J by 1 base, leaving 13 bases between them. CDR3 bases: TGCAGCGTTCTCCAGACGCCTGGCACAGATACGCAGTATTTT. This codes for CSVLQTPGTDTQYF.

This chain uses TRBV7-2 with TRBJ2-7; D is unresolved. V shed 5 bases and J shed 0 bases, with 8 bases lying between them. This CDR3 has 13 amino acids. From germline, CDR1 is SGHTA and CDR2 FQGNSA. CDR3: CASSVPPSYEQYF. As DNA, the CDR3 is TGTGCCAGCAGCGTACCCCCCTCCTACGAGCAGTACTTC.

This chain connects TRBV4-3 to TRBJ2-7; D uncertain. Trimming stripped 4 bases from V and 3 bases from J, with 19 bases between. This CDR3 is built from 16 residues. Germline values: CDR1 LGHNA, CDR2 YSLEER. CDR3 amino acids: CASSPNGPEGYYEQYF. The CDR3 bases are TGCGCCAGCAGCCCAAATGGACCAGAAGGATACTACGAGCAGTACTTC.

The chain has TRBV29-1 and TRBJ1-1; D is unresolved. The CDR3 has 16 residues. The V gene lost 5 bases and the J gene lost 5 bases, with 24 bases spanning the gap. Germline CDR1 and CDR2: SQVTM and ANQGSEA. CDR3 sequence: CSVYPLRGPGGTEAFF. The CDR3 nucleotides read TGCAGCGTTTACCCCTTGAGAGGTCCGGGTGGGACTGAAGCTTTCTTT.

V is TRBV7-9 and J is TRBJ1-5; unclear D gene. Trimming cost V 2 bases and J 11 bases, with 13 bases left between them. This CDR3 is 13 amino acids long. Germline CDR1 is SEHNR and CDR2 is FQNEAQ (reference sequence). Here the CDR3 DNA reads TGTGCCAGCAGCTTAAGTGGGGTTGGGTCCCAGCATTTT. Protein: CASSLSGVGSQHF.